Listed here are 5 T cell receptor beta chains from one sample, sequenced in a study of T cells in Graves' hyperthyroidism and ophthalmopathy. The investigators amplified TCR beta CDR3 regions from RNA transcripts. Initially, a first-round RT-PCR of the TCR CDR3 employed the HTBI primer set. One entry per CDR3 protein results from TCRdb running MiXCR on the multiplex PCR reads. Among hundreds of thousands of distinct CDR3 sequences listed, 45% were seen once. The sample consisted of peripheral blood or thyroid tissue (not recorded which). These receptors were taken from an adult man with Graves' disease, either hyperthyroidism or ophthalmopathy (not recorded which).

The chain uses TRBV2 and TRBJ1-2; D unresolved. The germline V gene encodes CDR1 SNHLY and CDR2 FYNNEI. The V end lost 2 bases, the J end lost 6 bases, and 13 bases lay between the germline ends. The CDR3 is made up of 14 amino acids. CDR3 bases: TGTGCCAGCAGTGAACCCCTGGGCAACGATGGCTACACCTTC. It encodes CASSEPLGNDGYTF.

In its sample, this clonotype was seen many times. The genes are TRBV7-8 and TRBJ1-2, with D maybe TRBD1 (5 bases). The V and J ends lost 7 bases and 5 bases respectively, with 20 bases between them. Looked up from germline, CDR1 is SGHVS and CDR2 is FQNEAQ. The CDR3 runs to 15 residues. The CDR3 here is CASIEGAGLWYGYTF. The CDR3 coding sequence is TGTGCCAGCATCGAAGGGGCAGGCCTGTGGTATGGCTACACCTTC.

This clonotype was observed a handful of times. One end of the junction does not line up with germline, which may come from a read error. The chain employs TRBV25-1 and TRBJ2-5, with TRBD1 identical over 8 bases. The germline CDR1 and CDR2 sequences are MGHDK and SYGVNS. The CDR3 loop spans 12 amino acids. This chain's CDR3 is CASSEFRDRLKF. CDR3 DNA sequence: TGTGCCAGCAGTGAATTTCGGGACAGGCTTAAGTTC.

This clonotype was seen more than once but under ten times. The rearrangement links TRBV20-1 to TRBJ2-5; the match to TRBD2 covers 8 bases. The CDR3 length is 14 residues. From germline, CDR1 is DFQATT and CDR2 SNEGSKA (reference sequence). V shed 3 bases, J shed 1 base, and the junction held 4 bases outside the gene matches. As DNA, the CDR3 is TGCAGTGCTAGCGGGGGGGCCACCCAAGAGACCCAGTACTTC. This sequence encodes CSASGGATQETQYF.

The sample holds many counts of this clonotype. The rearrangement uses TRBV12-3 or TRBV12-4 and TRBJ1-6, with D hard to call. The V end lost 6 bases, the J end lost 7 bases, and 13 bases lay between the germline ends. The CDR3 sequence is 14 residues long. As DNA, the CDR3 is TGTGCCAGCAGCCCCGGGGAGGCGAATTCACCCCTCCACTTT. Translated: CASSPGEANSPLHF.